This note documents a single TCR beta chain sequence. This clonotype was seen repeatedly, ten times or more. What this receptor recognizes is not known. Per-base quality was not reported, and no clone a single base away is much larger than it. The CDR3 runs 11 amino acids, cysteine and phenylalanine included. Only the CDR3 portion is preserved as DNA: 33 bases, with reading frame beginning at the first base. The V end loses 5 bases and the J end loses 10 bases, and a stretch of 8 bases separates them. CDR1 and CDR2 were assigned from the germline V gene (reference sequence) as SEHNR and FQNEAQ. TCR beta CDR3 regions were amplified from RNA transcripts. For the first round of RT-PCR on the TCR CDR3, the HTBI primer set was used together with the Qiagen OneStep RT-PCR kit. Libraries were constructed in a second round of multiplex PCR, after which size selection and purification were performed. Paired-end sequencing of the libraries was performed with 100 bp reads on an Illumina HiSeq2000. The paper's processing steps were these. SOAPnuke was used to process the raw data, removing reads that contained adapters or uncalled bases, had a mean Phred below 15, or lacked an exact match to the constant primer or identifier. COPE v1.2.5 was used to merge the high-quality paired reads, and each unique nucleotide sequence was defined as a clonotype. MiTCR v1.1 was used to align the clonotypes against IMGT TRBV, TRBD and TRBJ reference segments. The analysis was restricted to V-J combinations with a frequency above 0.0001, which together covered roughly 99% of the repertoires. A TCS score was defined as the ratio of F50 (clonal expansion) to E x V (chaos), with BLOSUM62-based TCRdist applied between CDR3 peptides within each V-J. Welch's t-statistics and random forest reduced 514 V-J features to fewer than 15, which were used in a naive Bayes classifier (R e1071). The Morisita-Horn index was used to measure how similar the thyroid and blood repertoires were. TCRdb passed the public sequencing reads through fastp at Q25 and MiXCR, retaining productive beta sequences. Rows are unified per CDR3 protein, each entry keeping the most common DNA and genes. What appears here as the V and J calls and clone size reflects TCRdb's work, not the paper's. This sample has approximately 870,000 distinct CDR3 sequences in its table, and about 38% of those were observed once. Together, the top ten hold roughly 8.3% of the sample.

This sample was taken from a study of T cells in Graves' hyperthyroidism and ophthalmopathy (dated by TCRdb to the late 2010s). Concerning the study at large: Peripheral blood was collected at initial diagnosis, before any treatment. Following sampling, methimazole starting at 30 mg daily was given to hyperthyroidism patients, and high-dose intravenous methylprednisolone was given to ophthalmopathy patients. Prospective prediction of ophthalmopathy was tested in an independent validation cohort of some 19 hyperthyroidism patients and 15 to 17 patients who later progressed to ophthalmopathy. The roughly 90 discovery patients were divided at random into training and test sets in a 7:3 ratio. According to the paper, TCR Vbeta CDR3 sequencing was carried out on 120 to 150 peripheral blood samples, which came from about 45 ophthalmopathy, approximately 78 hyperthyroidism and roughly 17 progressor patients. In addition, the study compared T-cell repertoires in thyroid tissue and in blood from several Graves' hyperthyroidism patients. To identify distinguishing TCR V-J signatures, a discovery cohort of 100 patients was used, comprising some 45 with Graves' ophthalmopathy and some 57 with stable Graves' hyperthyroidism.

Overall results and qualifications from the work: A model built on a 13 V-J signature distinguished ophthalmopathy from stable hyperthyroidism, reaching approximately 89% sensitivity and about 81% specificity in cross-validation and 80%/75% in testing. In validation, progression to ophthalmopathy was predicted by the model with 70.59% sensitivity and about 72% specificity, a median of around 6.5 months before onset. Most expanded thyroid clonotypes (frequency above 0.001) were also detected in blood, a finding suggesting that blood repertoires may reflect thyroid immune responses. Sample size was not statistically predetermined, and investigators were not blinded to group allocation.

A patient counted as having stable Graves' hyperthyroidism if no progression to ophthalmopathy occurred over 18 months of follow-up. Hyperthyroidism patients were newly diagnosed, had a disease duration of under 2 months, and were aged 18 to 65 years. Any patient with an uncontrolled infection, another autoimmune disease, pregnancy or lactation was excluded. Diagnoses were based on clinical symptoms, serum thyroxine and TRAb, thyroid ultrasound and orbital computed tomography. PBMCs were separated from approximately 9.9 ml of fresh peripheral blood using Ficoll-Paque density gradient centrifugation. Total RNA was extracted with Trizol reagent, and quality was checked on an Agilent 2100 Bioanalyzer.

The V and J segments used are TRBV7-9 and TRBJ2-2, with the D segment identity uncertain. The sample comprised blood. The sequence derives from a man younger than 35 with Graves' hyperthyroidism. At the DNA level, the sequence is TGTGCCAGCAGCCCTCTGGCGGAGCTGTTTTTT. It codes for CASSPLAELFF.